This TCR beta chain appears in the sequencing data of a study of blood T cell repertoires in COVID-19 (dated by TCRdb to 2018 to 2020). A note on the overall study: Samples from collaborators originated in the United States, Italy and Spain and spanned both the acute and convalescent phases of COVID-19. The material from the prospective study consisted of cDNA or gDNA derived from T cells, B-cell-depleted T cells, or PBMCs. The repertoires were made available in a free public database intended to serve as a resource for research on the immune response to SARS-CoV-2. Nearly every sample came with metadata listing a de-identified subject ID, COVID-19 status, age in years and sex. Subjects who had been exposed to COVID-19, were actively infected with it, or had recovered from it provided the deeply sampled blood TCRbeta repertoires that made up the dataset. Where available, HLA class I and class II types were obtained from metadata supplied by the sample provider rather than from assay-based typing. Samples were obtained from the ongoing ImmuneRACE study (first 160 participants) and from 1,254 subjects provided by 6 global collaborators. Study-wide conclusions, independent of this receptor: The quantity of clinical and demographic metadata differed by source and by participant and was supplied without curation.

The collaborating institutions used their own protocols to collect whole blood in K2EDTA tubes. For TCRbeta analysis, collaborators shipped samples in one of three forms: frozen whole blood, isolated PBMCs, or DNA extracted from either of those sample types. The immunoSEQ Assay, a bias-controlled multiplex PCR, was used to amplify TCRbeta CDR3 regions from genomic DNA. The source study handled its data this way. Within the assay, amplification of reference gene primers was used to estimate how many nucleated cells each sample contained. Sequence reads were collapsed and filtered to measure the absolute abundance of every unique TCRbeta CDR3 rearrangement. Productive Simpson clonality was computed per sample as the square root of Simpson's diversity index over productive rearrangements. Sourced from immuneACCESS, this table was stored by TCRdb with only in-frame sequences that have V and J called. A share of the clones is absent; for the studies checked, an unresolved V gene accounts for under half, and the remainder has no known explanation. V, J and clone size derive from that table, while D and trimming were established from the DNA sequence. The sample data list around 98,000 clones, and nearly 90% of these were observed just once. The biggest ten clones account for 4% to 5.5% of the sample.

V is pared back by 6 bases and J by 7 bases, with 25 bases lying between the germline termini. Taken from cysteine to phenylalanine, the CDR3 has 16 residues. Only the CDR3 part of the read is kept: 48 bases, read in frame from the first base. Taken from the germline V gene, the CDR1 and CDR2 loops are MDHEN and SYDVKM. As concerns this clone: The target of this receptor is not known. Base qualities are not at hand, and no much larger clone is one base apart.

This chain joins TRBV28 to TRBJ2-7; the D region possibly corresponds to TRBD1 (6 bases align). This sequence was found in a man aged 70-80 years with acute or convalescent COVID-19. The material sequenced was peripheral blood. Read as DNA, the sequence is TGTGCCAGCAGCTCGCCCTTCGACAGGTATCCCCAAGAGCAGTACTTC. This sequence encodes CASSSPFDRYPQEQYF.